This TCR beta chain was recovered during a study of monozygotic twins with inflammatory bowel disease. Whole-study findings and limits: Concordance status among twins (concordant versus discordant) showed no link to repertoire similarity, possibly from limited power. Treatment differences in immunosuppression may have added variability to the repertoires of patients.

Added by template switching were UMIs that each held a 6-nucleotide sample barcode. From its re-call of the 5' RACE reads, TCRdb lists each CDR3 protein once, without DNA. The table for this sample gives about 300,000 distinct CDR3 sequences. To note about this clonotype: Its matching antigen is unknown.

Material for sequencing was blood. This receptor was obtained from a human donor with ulcerative colitis or Crohn's disease, or a healthy co-twin of an affected twin (not recorded which).

The CDR3 spells CASSFFGELFF. The chain joins TRBV7-2 to TRBJ2-2. CDR3 length: 11 amino acids. Germline CDR1 SGHTA, CDR2 FQGNSA. Full variable domain (outside the CDR3, taken from reference TRBV7-2 and TRBJ2-2): GAGVSQSPSNKVTEKGKDVELRCDPISGHTALYWYRQSLGQGLEFLIYFQGNSAPDKSGLPSDRFSAERTGGSVSTLTIQRTQQEDSAVYLCASSFFGELFFGEGSRLTVL.